The following is a T cell receptor (beta chain) sequence with its context. This clonotype was seen more than once but under ten times. What antigen it recognizes has not been identified. One end of the junction is discordant with germline, which a read error may explain. The library was built by means of multiplex PCR. Sequencing was carried out with an Illumina HiSeq 4000. TCR beta libraries were built with iRepertoire HTBI primers and Arm-PCR amplification of CDR3 regions. Before sequencing, the PCR products went through gel purification. Per the authors' processing: Gene usage analysis of CDR3 amino acid clonotypes used the 62 TRBV and 11 to 15 TRBJ segments found across samples. Filtered high-quality paired reads were merged into contigs using COPE and FqMerger. Contigs were aligned with BLAST to IMGT TRBV, TRBD and TRBJ reference genes, and CDR3 was defined per IMGT. Highly expanded clones were defined as clonotypes with a frequency above 0.1%. Shannon entropy was used to measure repertoire diversity, and the Gini coefficient was used to measure V-J evenness. A clonotype was considered public if more than one individual shared it. TCRdb reprocessing: public reads trimmed at Q25 with fastp, clones called with MiXCR, in-frame beta chains kept. All rows with the same CDR3 protein become a single entry with the most common DNA and genes. None of the V and J calls come from the authors' own analysis; TCRdb made them. The sample table records approximately 210,000 distinct CDR3 sequences; about 17% of these occur just once. The ten largest account for 22% of the sample.

This sample is drawn from a study of regulatory T cells in long-lasting Graves disease (dated by TCRdb to the early 2020s). The study in broad terms: In the newly diagnosed Graves' disease group, patients had been taking antithyroid drugs for less than 3 months. The study took place in China and was registered as a clinical trial. This study used TCR sequencing and RNA sequencing of peripheral blood to compare persistent Graves' disease patients against newly diagnosed Graves' disease patients. TCR sequencing covered roughly 13 persistent and some 20 newly diagnosed Graves' disease patients, around 35 samples in total. What the research found in general, with its limitations: As a limitation, the authors acknowledged that the small sample size may reduce accuracy. Persistent patients shared more public clonotypes among themselves (roughly 2,700) than newly diagnosed patients did (more than 850). Lower TCR Shannon entropy and fewer highly expanded clones were observed in persistent Graves' disease patients than in newly diagnosed patients, which suggested clonal expansion. Sequencing and analysis were limited to the TCR beta chain. Persistent disease showed preferential use of TRBV28, TRBJ1-2 and TRBJ2-5, whereas newly diagnosed disease favored TRBV20-1 and TRBJ2-1. Only peripheral blood was studied, because thyroid tissue, the primary lesion, was inaccessible.

From the cysteine up to the phenylalanine, the CDR3 has a length of 13 residues. Only CDR3 DNA remains: 39 bases, in frame from the first base. In the germline V gene, CDR1 corresponds to MNHNS and CDR2 to SASEGT. The sample's time point, from its label and the paper: newly diagnosed GD, antithyroid drugs for less than 3 months. For both TCR sequencing and RNA sequencing, RNA was extracted from PBMCs in TRIzol. Graves' disease was diagnosed according to American Thyroid Association guidelines. Patients were recruited from an endocrinology department in Xi'an, China. Each patient gave about 9.1 milliliters of peripheral blood, collected in an EDTA anticoagulant tube. Ficoll Paque Plus density gradient separation was used to isolate PBMCs, and no additional T cell sorting was done. RNA quality was checked with an Agilent 2100 Bioanalyzer and agarose gel, and concentration with a NanoDrop 2000.

The chain was built from TRBV6-1 and TRBJ2-7; too little of a D gene remains to name it. The TCR was taken from a female donor with Graves disease. The specimen comprised peripheral blood mononuclear cells (PBMCs), sampled at new diagnosis, from a patient treated with antithyroid drugs. The DNA sequence follows: TGTGCCGGCACCTTCTCGGGCTCCTCCGAGCAGTACTTC. The resulting protein is CAGTFSGSSEQYF.